Following are 27 T cell receptor beta chains from one sample sequenced in a study of tumor and adjacent non-tumor tissue in lung cancer. Three rounds of nested PCR, following a modified ARM-PCR protocol, produced the TCRbeta library. TCRdb re-called the multiplex PCR reads with MiXCR, one entry per CDR3 protein. The data show over 110,000 distinct CDR3 sequences, around two thirds seen once. The template was RNA from unsorted bulk tissue. Sequencing input: lung tumor tissue. These receptors originate from a man between 60 and 70 years old with small cell lung cancer.

The V and J genes are TRBV12-3 or TRBV12-4 and TRBJ2-4, with D tentatively TRBD2 (7 bases). This CDR3 spans 16 amino acids. The V and J ends lost 6 bases and 0 bases respectively, with 15 bases between them. In DNA form, the CDR3 reads TGTGCCAGCAGCCGTTCGGGGGGCCTAGCCAAAAACATTCAGTACTTC. It specifies CASSRSGGLAKNIQYF.

This chain joins TRBV29-1 and TRBJ2-7, with 15 bases fitting TRBD2. This CDR3 is built from 13 residues. The J segment lost 4 bases and the V segment lost 8 bases, leaving 3 bases of the junction unmatched. CDR1 and CDR2 (germline): SQVTM, ANQGSEA. The CDR3 DNA reads as TGCAGCCCCGGACTAGCGGGAGGGTACGAGCAGTACTTC. Translating it yields CSPGLAGGYEQYF.

Details on this clonotype: This may be a read error, as it is one base from a much larger clone. V and J are TRBV6-1 and TRBJ1-1; no firm D call. Trimming cost V 3 bases and J 10 bases, with 18 bases left between them. Germline V gene sequence: CDR1 MNHNS, CDR2 SASEGT. The CDR3 totals 14 residues. CDR3 DNA sequence: TGTGCCAGCAGTGAGGATTGGATGCTTAATGGAGCTTTCTTT. It yields the protein CASSEDWMLNGAFF.

In this sample, this clonotype turned up a few times. Since a much larger clone is just one base distant, this may be a read error. The rearrangement joins TRBV29-1 to TRBJ2-1, with D unclear. The CDR3 loop spans 11 amino acids. With 4 bases removed from V and 8 bases from J, the gap between germline ends came to 9 bases. CDR1 and CDR2 from the germline V gene are SQVTM and ANQGSEA. The CDR3 sequence is CSVAIGDEQFF. The CDR3 region has the DNA TGCAGCGTTGCGATCGGCGATGAGCAGTTCTTC.

The V call is TRBV11-3, the J call TRBJ1-1, with D perhaps matching TRBD1 (5 bases). Germline V gene sequence: CDR1 SGHNT, CDR2 YENEEA. The length of the CDR3 is 13 residues. V dropped 0 bases and J dropped 13 bases, with 15 bases sitting between them. CDR3 protein: CASSLEGGVEIFF. The CDR3 DNA reads as TGTGCCAGCAGCTTAGAGGGGGGGGTCGAAATTTTCTTT.

Concerning this clonotype itself: The CDR3 end shows no conserved phenylalanine or tryptophan, and so a read error is likely. Because the CDR3's place on the DNA is in doubt, the DNA is left out and the CDR3 is given as listed by TCRdb. V and J are TRBV11-2 and TRBJ1-6. Germline V gene lookup returns CDR1 SGHAT and CDR2 FQNNGV. The CDR3 extends over 16 residues, inclusive of both ends. CDR3 sequence reads: CASSFERGSYNLPLHL.

On this clonotype: An end of the junction does not agree with germline; a read error may underlie this. The rearrangement links TRBV29-1 to TRBJ2-1; D may be TRBD2 (6 bases). Germline CDR1 SQVTM, CDR2 ANQGSEA. CDR3 length equals 13 residues. The CDR3 nucleotides are TGCAGCATAACTAGCCGGGGTATGAATGAGCGGTTCTTC. It translates to CSITSRGMNERFF.

Concerning this clonotype itself: Germline and junction disagree at one end, which may indicate a read error. The chain carries TRBV11-2 and TRBJ2-1; TRBD1 or TRBD2 may be the D gene (6 bases each). From germline, CDR1 is SGHAT and CDR2 FQNNGV. This CDR3 has 17 residues. Here the CDR3 reads CTSSLGGGLEVYNEQFF. The CDR3 bases are TGTACCAGTAGCTTAGGGGGAGGACTCGAAGTCTACAATGAGCAGTTCTTC.

With respect to this clonotype: One junction end does not reproduce the germline sequence, and a read error may be involved. This sequence joins TRBV29-1 and TRBJ2-3; D is unclear. The CDR3 has 15 amino acids. The germline CDR1 and CDR2 sequences are SQVTM and ANQGSEA. For the CDR3, the DNA is TGCAGCGTCGAAGATCTCGGACGGAGCACAGATATGCAGTGTTTT. Translated: CSVEDLGRSTDMQCF.

On this clonotype: The CDR3 carries no conserved terminal phenylalanine or tryptophan, so it likely arises from a read error. The DNA is omitted, as the CDR3 cannot be located on it reliably, and the CDR3 follows TCRdb's listing. The chain couples TRBV11-2 to TRBJ2-3; the DNA was not used to check the table's D call, TRBD2. The germline CDR1 and CDR2 sequences are SGHAT and FQNNGV. The CDR3 sequence runs 15 residues, both termini included. This CDR3 is CASSFSREGTDTKYS.

As for this clonotype: A junction boundary mismatches the germline segment, possibly from a read error. This chain uses TRBV11-1 with TRBJ2-7; TRBD1 is a possible D gene (6 bases). The CDR3 spans 13 residues. Looked up from germline, CDR1 is SGHAT and CDR2 is FQDESV (reference sequence). The CDR3 DNA reads as TGTGACAGCAGCCCTCACACAGGGTTCGAGCAGTACTTC. Translating gives CDSSPHTGFEQYF.

As to this clonotype: An end of the junction does not agree with germline; a read error may underlie this. The rearrangement uses TRBV11-2 and TRBJ2-1, with 11 bases matching TRBD1. This CDR3 spans 14 amino acids. CDR1 SGHAT and CDR2 FQNNGV come from the germline V gene. CDR3 in DNA: TGTACCAGCGGCTACCGGGACAGGGGGAACGAGCAGTTCTTC. Amino acids: CTSGYRDRGNEQFF.

Concerning this clonotype itself: One base away lies a much larger clone, so this may be a sequencing read error. V and J are TRBV6-5 and TRBJ2-5; D not resolved. The V gene lost 10 bases and the J gene lost 5 bases, with 17 bases spanning the gap. The V gene's germline CDR1 is MNHEY and CDR2 SVGAGI. The CDR3 extends over 13 amino acids. CDR3: CAITTKPRETQYF. In DNA, the CDR3 is TGTGCCATCACCACAAAACCACGGGAGACCCAGTACTTC.

This clonotype was seen once. The chain joins TRBV6-5 to TRBJ2-2; D unclear. CDR3 length: 13 residues. Germline CDR1 reads MNHEY; CDR2 reads SVGAGI. Trimming pared 7 bases from V and 4 bases from J, leaving 10 bases between. CDR3 coding DNA: TGTGCCAGCAATACGAAGAGCACCGGGGAGCTGTTTTTT. It yields the protein CASNTKSTGELFF.

This clonotype was counted once. The junction does not match germline at one end; this may be a read error. This chain uses TRBV6-9 with TRBJ1-2; D might be TRBD1 (5 bases). Per the germline V gene, CDR1 is MNHGY and CDR2 is SVAAGI. The CDR3 spans 21 residues. The CDR3 spells CTSRVPGRQIHPVQNNYGYTF. DNA for the CDR3: TGTACCAGCAGGGTACCGGGACGGCAAATCCATCCGGTTCAGAATAACTATGGCTACACCTTT.

Remarks on this clonotype: A single base separates this from a much larger clone, so it may be a read error. The chain carries TRBV29-1 and TRBJ2-5, with D possibly TRBD2 on 5 matching bases. The CDR3 is made up of 13 amino acids. Trimming pared 3 bases from V and 4 bases from J, leaving 12 bases between. Germline loops: CDR1 SQVTM, CDR2 ANQGSEA. The CDR3 protein is CSVDYRGLETQYF. CDR3 coding DNA: TGCAGCGTTGACTATAGAGGGTTAGAGACCCAGTACTTC.

About this clonotype: An end of the junction differs from the germline gene, which may be a read error. The genes are TRBV5-1 and TRBJ2-3, with TRBD2 matching over 14 bases. The CDR3 contains 17 residues. The germline CDR1 and CDR2 sequences are SGHRS and YFSETQ. DNA of the CDR3: TGCGCCAGCGGCTTGGGACTAGCGGGAGCGGGCACAGATACGCAGTATTTT. Amino acid sequence: CASGLGLAGAGTDTQYF.

This chain uses TRBV20-1 with TRBJ1-4, with a tentative D call TRBD1 (5 bases). Trimming took off 0 bases at V and 4 bases at J, with 15 bases between the two ends. The CDR3 is 16 residues long. Germline CDR1 is DFQATT and CDR2 is SNEGSKA (reference sequence). The CDR3 nucleotides are TGCAGTGCTAGAGATTTAGGGGCGGCCCATAATGAAAAACTGTTTTTT. Protein: CSARDLGAAHNEKLFF.

As regards this clonotype: Its ends do not fully match the called genes, so a read error is possible. This chain links TRBV4-1 with TRBJ1-2, with a tentative D call TRBD1 (6 bases). The CDR3 spans 16 residues. Looked up from germline, CDR1 is MGHRA and CDR2 is YSYEKL. CDR3 loop: CTSSPSGTGFSYGYTF. The CDR3 coding sequence is TGCACCAGCAGCCCATCCGGCACAGGGTTTAGCTATGGCTACACCTTC.

Of note for this clonotype: A read error is likely, as this CDR3 ends without the conserved phenylalanine or tryptophan. The chain employs TRBV12-3 or TRBV12-4 and TRBJ2-6; 7 nucleotides match TRBD1. CDR3 length equals 17 residues. The V and J ends lost 11 bases and 0 bases, in that order; junction bases with no gene match: 13. CDR3 coding DNA: TGTGCCTGTAGCAAAGGGACAGCCTACTCTGGGGCCAACGTCCTGACTCTC. Its protein product is CACSKGTAYSGANVLTL.

This clonotype appeared a single time. The V call is TRBV12-3 or TRBV12-4, the J call TRBJ2-4; 7 nucleotides align to TRBD2. V lost 5 bases, J lost 0 bases, and 7 bases stayed unmatched. The CDR3 spans 16 residues. CDR3 sequence: CASSPSGNLAKNIQYF. The CDR3 nucleotides are TGTGCCAGCAGTCCAAGCGGGAATTTAGCCAAAAACATTCAGTACTTC.

Details on this clonotype: A much larger clone is a single base away; this may be a read error. The rearrangement uses TRBV6-1 and TRBJ2-5; 9 bases match TRBD1. The CDR3 is 16 residues long. Germline CDR1 and CDR2: MNHNS and SASEGT. The CDR3 sequence: CASNERRDRVQETQYF. CDR3 sequence (DNA): TGTGCCAGCAATGAACGTCGGGACAGGGTACAAGAGACCCAGTACTTC.

A note on this clonotype: A much larger clonotype is one base distant, so this may be a read error. The chain employs TRBV18 and TRBJ2-7, with D unresolved. The CDR3 runs 12 residues. Germline V gives CDR1 KGHSH, CDR2 LQKENI. The CDR3 loop reads CASSPGTYEQCV. DNA for the CDR3: TGTGCCAGCTCACCCGGAACCTACGAGCAGTGCGTC.

Comments on this clonotype: Compared with germline, one end of the junction differs, possibly owing to a read error. This rearrangement joins TRBV11-1 to TRBJ2-1, with D tentatively TRBD2 (6 bases). CDR3 length: 15 residues. Germline CDR1 reads SGHAT; CDR2 reads FQDESV (reference sequence). The CDR3 here is CAGSSPLTGVHEQFF. The CDR3 nucleotides are TGTGCCGGCAGCTCCCCCCTAACGGGAGTCCATGAGCAGTTCTTC.

Of note for this clonotype: Likely a read error: the CDR3 ends without its conserved phenylalanine or tryptophan. DNA of the CDR3: TGTGCCAGCAGCAAGAACCGGGACAGTTCTCTATACGGCTACACCATC. It codes for CASSKNRDSSLYGYTI. J is TRBJ1-2 and V is TRBV6-2 or TRBV6-3; 7 nucleotides agree with TRBD1. The CDR3 sequence is 16 residues long. CDR1 is MNHEY and CDR2 is SVGEGT in the germline V gene. After removal of 6 bases from V and 8 bases from J, the junction contained 18 bases not matched to a gene.

The chain links TRBV25-1 to TRBJ2-7; weak D call: TRBD1 (6 bases). CDR3 length equals 12 residues. The V and J ends lost 6 bases and 5 bases respectively, with 11 bases between them. Germline CDR1 and CDR2: MGHDK and SYGVNS. The DNA for the CDR3 is TGTGCCAGCAGCCCCACAGGGCACGAGCAGTACTTC. As protein: CASSPTGHEQYF.

This chain uses TRBV28 with TRBJ2-5; D unclear. V was trimmed by 8 bases and J by 2 bases, leaving 12 bases between them. This CDR3 has 13 amino acids. The germline V gene has CDR1 MDHEN and CDR2 SYDVKM. CDR3 loop: CASLRQGQETQYF. The CDR3 DNA sequence: TGTGCCAGCCTGCGACAAGGGCAAGAGACCCAGTACTTC.